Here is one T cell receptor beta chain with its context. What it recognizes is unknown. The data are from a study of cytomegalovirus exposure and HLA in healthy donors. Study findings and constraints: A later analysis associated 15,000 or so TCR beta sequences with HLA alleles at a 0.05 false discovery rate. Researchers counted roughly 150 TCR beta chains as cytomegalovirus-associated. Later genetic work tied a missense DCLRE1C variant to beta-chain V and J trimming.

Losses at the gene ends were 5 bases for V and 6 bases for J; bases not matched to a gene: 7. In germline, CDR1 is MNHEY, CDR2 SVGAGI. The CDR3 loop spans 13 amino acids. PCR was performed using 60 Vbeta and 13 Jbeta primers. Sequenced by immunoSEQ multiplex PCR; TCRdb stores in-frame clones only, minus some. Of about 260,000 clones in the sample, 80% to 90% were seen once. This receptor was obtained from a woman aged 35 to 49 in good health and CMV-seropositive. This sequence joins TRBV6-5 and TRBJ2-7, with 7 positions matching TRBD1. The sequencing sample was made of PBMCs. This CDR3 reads CASSMDRFLEQYF. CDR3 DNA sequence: TGTGCCAGCAGTATGGACAGGTTCCTCGAGCAGTACTTC.